The present T cell receptor (beta chain) was sequenced within a study of cytomegalovirus exposure and HLA in healthy donors. Comment on this clone: What it binds is not known.

The study's findings and limits: Reports described diagnosis of cytomegalovirus status by the classifier as highly specific and sensitive. Most sequenced TCRs were rare (though some public TCRs occurred in many donors). With later analysis, a missense DCLRE1C variant became linked to TCR beta V- and J-gene trimming. Other equally common chains were less clonally expanded than HLA-associated TCR beta chains, a later analysis showed.

The PCR had 60 Vbeta and 13 Jbeta primers. Some clones are missing from TCRdb's copy, which holds only in-frame ones; the method was immunoSEQ multiplex PCR. The sample consists of roughly 190,000 clones, around four fifths of them appearing once. Trimming took off 7 bases at V and 2 bases at J, with 11 bases between the two ends. Germline CDR1 reads WNHNN; CDR2 reads SYGVQD (reference sequence). CDR3 length equals 14 residues. The chain combines TRBV10-1 with TRBJ2-2; TRBD2 might be the D (5 bases). The clonotype originates from a woman younger than 35 in good health and CMV-seronegative. Sequenced material: PBMCs. This chain's CDR3 is CASNTGINTGELFF. CDR3 nucleotides: TGCGCCAGCAATACCGGGATTAACACCGGGGAGCTGTTTTTT.